The following is a T cell receptor beta chain sequence with its context. Antigen: not known. Libraries were prepared by immunoSEQ multiplex PCR; TCRdb keeps only in-frame clonotypes and omits some of them. The table shows 550,000 to 850,000 clones, with roughly two thirds occurring only once. The data derive from a study of shared clonotypes between healthy human individuals. Looking at the study overall: Donor ages ranged 18 to 49 years: two women, a few men.

Per the germline V gene, CDR1 is SGHRS and CDR2 is YFSETQ. Deletions cut 7 bases from V and 4 bases from J, with 17 bases between. The CDR3 runs to 15 residues. The study, taken as a whole, reports: Estimated richness was generally greater in naive than memory subsets.

The chain combines TRBV5-1 with TRBJ1-4; tentative D call: TRBD1 (5 bases). The source material was memory CD4+ T cells sorted from blood. Documented subset: CD45RA-negative fraction. The TCR originated in a woman in her 30s in good health. The CDR3 sequence: CASCRTMRFNEKLFF. The CDR3 region has the DNA TGCGCCAGCTGTAGGACAATGCGCTTTAATGAAAAACTGTTTTTT.